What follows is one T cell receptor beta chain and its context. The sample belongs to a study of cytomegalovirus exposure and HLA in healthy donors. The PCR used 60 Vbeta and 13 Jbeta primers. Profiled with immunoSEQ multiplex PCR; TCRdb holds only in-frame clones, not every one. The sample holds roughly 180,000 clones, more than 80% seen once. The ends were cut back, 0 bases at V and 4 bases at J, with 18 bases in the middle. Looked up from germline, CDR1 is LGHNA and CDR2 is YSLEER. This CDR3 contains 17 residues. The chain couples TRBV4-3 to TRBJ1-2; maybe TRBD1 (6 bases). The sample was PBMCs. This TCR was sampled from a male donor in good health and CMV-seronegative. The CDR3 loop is CASSQDWGQGLVYGYTF. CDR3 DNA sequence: TGCGCCAGCAGCCAAGATTGGGGGCAGGGCCTGGTCTATGGCTACACCTTC.